These T cell receptor beta chains were read from a single sample in a study of shared clonotypes between healthy human individuals. Assay used: immunoSEQ multiplex PCR; TCRdb lists only in-frame clones, some missing. The top ten hold around 1.7% of the sample, which has 2 million to 2.5 million clones, around 93% seen once. Sequenced sample: naive CD8+ T cells from PBMCs. All receptors come from a man between 18 and 35 years old in good health. Some clones in this sample may be carry-over from other donors' samples. Each CDR3 is given with its conserved first and last residue. D genes are given only for firm matches. Expanded clones are given a class, and other clones once, few, many or no size at all.

J gene,V gene,CDR3 length,D gene,clone size,CDR3 protein,CDR3 DNA
TRBJ2-5,TRBV19,17,-,-,CASSKSYRLADLETQYF,TGTGCCAGTAGTAAATCGTACAGGCTAGCCGATCTAGAGACCCAGTACTTC
TRBJ2-1,TRBV27,14,-,-,CASSFGRGRNEQFF,TGTGCCAGCAGTTTTGGACGAGGCCGGAATGAGCAGTTCTTC
TRBJ2-3,TRBV27,16,TRBD2,-,CASSFGTSGSTDTQYF,TGTGCCAGCAGTTTCGGGACTAGCGGAAGCACAGATACGCAGTATTTT
TRBJ2-2,TRBV19,15,TRBD2,-,CASKSLAGGTGELFF,TGTGCCAGTAAGTCACTAGCGGGAGGTACCGGGGAGCTGTTTTTT
TRBJ2-7,TRBV2,16,-,-,CASSSQGSWVSYEQYF,TGTGCCAGCAGTTCCCAAGGTTCTTGGGTCTCCTACGAGCAGTACTTC
TRBJ1-5,TRBV5-4,13,-,-,CASSSYSNQPQHF,TGTGCCAGCAGCTCCTATAGCAATCAGCCCCAGCATTTT
TRBJ2-2,TRBV11-2,16,-,-,CASSPRAGPNTGELFF,TGTGCCAGCAGCCCCCGGGCAGGGCCGAACACCGGGGAGCTGTTTTTT
TRBJ1-1,TRBV14,14,-,-,CASSQVDQRTEAFF,TGTGCCAGCAGCCAAGTCGACCAGAGGACTGAAGCTTTCTTT
TRBJ2-6,TRBV5-8,19,TRBD1,once,CASSTDQDRIPSGANVLTF,TGTGCCAGCAGCACGGACCAGGACAGGATCCCCTCTGGGGCCAACGTCCTGACTTTC
TRBJ2-3,TRBV4-3,17,-,-,CASSQDTRQSPTDTQYF,TGCGCCAGCAGCCAAGATACAAGGCAGTCCCCCACAGATACGCAGTATTTT
TRBJ2-7,TRBV4-1,12,-,-,CASSHLRDEQYF,TGCGCCAGCAGCCATCTGCGGGACGAGCAGTACTTC
TRBJ2-7,TRBV19,15,-,-,CASSIHHQEVYEQYF,TGTGCCAGTAGTATTCATCACCAGGAAGTCTACGAGCAGTACTTC
TRBJ2-1,TRBV5-6,12,TRBD1,-,CASSQQGREQFF,TGTGCCAGCAGCCAACAGGGGCGAGAGCAGTTCTTC
TRBJ1-1,TRBV27,13,-,-,CASSLKWDTEAFF,TGTGCCAGCAGTTTAAAATGGGACACTGAAGCTTTCTTT
TRBJ1-5,TRBV28,13,-,-,CASSLGAAGPQHF,TGTGCCAGCAGTTTGGGCGCTGCGGGGCCCCAGCATTTT
TRBJ1-1,TRBV28,14,-,-,CASSRRAINTEAFF,TGTGCCAGCAGCCGCCGGGCCATTAACACTGAAGCTTTCTTT
TRBJ1-2,TRBV6-6,14,TRBD1,-,CASSDPGQGGGYTF,TGTGCCAGCAGTGACCCGGGACAGGGGGGTGGCTACACCTTC
TRBJ2-7,TRBV11-1,14,-,once,CASSLGRHGHEQYF,TGTGCCAGCAGCTTAGGTAGACACGGGCACGAGCAGTACTTC
TRBJ1-2,TRBV7-9,14,-,-,CASSLSGTNYGYTF,TGTGCCAGCAGCTTAAGCGGGACTAACTATGGCTACACCTTC
TRBJ1-1,TRBV15,15,-,-,CATSPRRDVNTEAFF,TGTGCCACCAGCCCACGCAGGGACGTGAACACTGAAGCTTTCTTT
TRBJ2-1,TRBV4-1,13,TRBD1,-,CASSPIGQGEQFF,TGCGCCAGCAGCCCCATCGGACAGGGCGAGCAGTTCTTC
TRBJ2-1,TRBV9,16,TRBD2,-,CASSERPGLVTNEQFF,TGTGCCAGCAGCGAACGACCGGGACTAGTTACCAATGAGCAGTTCTTC
TRBJ2-3,TRBV9,15,-,-,CASSVGGHSTDTQYF,TGTGCCAGCAGCGTGGGGGGGCATAGCACAGATACGCAGTATTTT
TRBJ2-4,TRBV13,14,-,-,CASSLRGGKNIQYF,TGTGCCAGCAGCTTAAGAGGGGGCAAAAACATTCAGTACTTC
TRBJ2-3,TRBV7-9,15,-,-,CASSTNRGGTDTQYF,TGTGCCAGCAGCACGAATCGAGGAGGTACAGATACGCAGTATTTT